The 10 T cell receptor beta chains listed next were all sequenced from one sample in a study of lung T cells in sarcoidosis with Löfgren's syndrome. TCRdb re-analysed the reads in MiXCR, keeping a single row per CDR3 protein. The table shows roughly 2,100 distinct CDR3 sequences, with roughly 20% occurring only once. Sequenced sample: CD4+ T cells from bronchoalveolar lavage. All receptors derive from a human donor with sarcoidosis (Löfgren's syndrome or another form), or a control subject (not recorded which).

By frequency in the sample, this clonotype is medium-sized. CDR3 sequence reads: CASSLGQEDGYTF. The CDR3 DNA sequence: TGTGCCAGCAGCCTGGGACAGGAAGATGGCTACACCTTC. The rearrangement links TRBV7-3 to TRBJ1-2; the match to TRBD1 covers 8 bases. The germline CDR1 and CDR2 sequences are SGHTA and FQGTGA. J gave up 6 bases and V 5 bases, and 5 bases lay outside the gene matches. The CDR3 is 13 amino acids.

The table lists this clonotype with a few counts. A much larger clone differs from this one at a single base, so this may be a read error. V is TRBV7-2 and J is TRBJ2-1; 8 positions match TRBD1. Per germline, CDR1 SGHTA and CDR2 FQGNSA. There are 13 residues in the CDR3. The CDR3 nucleotides are TGTGCCAGCAGCGTTCACAGGGGGAATGCGCAGTCCTTC. Its protein is CASSVHRGNAQSF.

This clonotype counts as hyperexpanded. The chain links TRBV28 to TRBJ1-2; D not certain. CDR3 length equals 14 residues. Per the germline V gene, CDR1 is MDHEN and CDR2 is SYDVKM. The germline V and J ends were trimmed by 3 bases and 3 bases, with 11 bases remaining between them. The DNA for the CDR3 is TGTGCCAGCAGTTTTCTGGGTCCTGACTATGGCTACACCTTC. Translating it yields CASSFLGPDYGYTF.

In regard to this clonotype: A read error may explain this, as a much larger clone is one base away. The chain carries TRBV10-1 and TRBJ2-6; tentatively, D is TRBD1 or TRBD2 (5 bases each). Germline V gene lookup returns CDR1 WNHNN and CDR2 SYGVQD (reference sequence). The CDR3 runs 17 residues. The DNA for the CDR3 is TGCGCCAGCCTATTTCAAGCCCGGGGCTCTGGGGGCAACGTCCTGACTTTC. Translation gives CASLFQARGSGGNVLTF.

This clonotype has at least ten counts. The chain carries TRBV20-1 and TRBJ2-4; no firm D call. The germline V gene has CDR1 DFQATT and CDR2 SNEGSKA (reference sequence). V was pared by 3 bases and J by 2 bases, with 11 bases between. The CDR3 spans 14 residues. The CDR3 reads CSASREWSKNIQYF. In nucleotides, the CDR3 is TGCAGTGCTAGTAGGGAATGGTCCAAAAACATTCAGTACTTC.

By proportion, this clonotype is medium-sized. The chain employs TRBV6-1 and TRBJ2-3, with 7 bases fitting TRBD2. The V gene's germline CDR1 is MNHNS and CDR2 SASEGT. The V gene end was trimmed by 0 bases and the J gene end by 6 bases; junction bases not matched to a gene: 15. This CDR3 spans 18 amino acids. This CDR3 is CASSEALRRGGWGDTQYF. The CDR3 bases are TGTGCCAGCAGTGAAGCCCTTCGGCGCGGGGGATGGGGGGATACGCAGTATTTT.

This clonotype qualifies as medium-sized. The chain recombines TRBV2 with TRBJ2-3, with D perhaps TRBD2 (6 bases). Germline V gene data show CDR1 as SNHLY and CDR2 as FYNNEI. The CDR3 has 13 residues. Trimming pared 6 bases from V and 3 bases from J, leaving 10 bases between. The CDR3 coding sequence is TGTGCCAGCAGCTTGGGGGGAACAGATACGCAGTATTTT. Translation gives CASSLGGTDTQYF.

Sample share makes this clonotype medium-sized. V usage is TRBV7-3 and J usage is TRBJ2-1, with TRBD1 matching 11 bases. The junction had 5 bases not matched to a gene; V was cut back by 4 bases and J by 12 bases. Germline V gene sequence: CDR1 SGHTA, CDR2 FQGTGA. The CDR3 is made up of 13 amino acids. CDR3 in DNA: TGTGCCAGCAGCTCGGGACAGGGGGTTGCGCAGTTCTTC. Protein product: CASSSGQGVAQFF.

This clonotype was seen ten or more times. V and J are TRBV3-1 and TRBJ2-2; 7 nucleotides match TRBD1. The CDR3 runs 17 residues. Per germline, CDR1 LGHDT and CDR2 YNNKEL (reference sequence). J gave up 3 bases and V 4 bases, and 11 bases lay outside the gene matches. The CDR3 region is CASSPPIPGQHTGELFF. CDR3 sequence (DNA): TGTGCCAGCAGCCCCCCCATTCCGGGACAGCACACCGGGGAGCTGTTTTTT.

The chain is built from TRBV27 and TRBJ2-4; D is unresolved. The CDR3 is 12 amino acids. Germline V gives CDR1 MNHEY, CDR2 SMNVEV (reference sequence). V was shortened by 2 bases and J by 7 bases, with 6 bases between the two germline ends. The CDR3, as DNA: TGTGCCAGCAGTTTAACCCAGAACATTCAGTACTTC. Translated, it gives CASSLTQNIQYF.